This T cell receptor beta chain appears in the sequencing data of a study of cytomegalovirus exposure and HLA in healthy donors. The CDR3 has 14 residues. The V gene's germline CDR1 is SGHNT and CDR2 YYREEE (reference sequence). V was trimmed by 5 bases and J by 2 bases, leaving 10 bases between them. Overall study results and limits: Reports credit the classifier with highly specific, highly sensitive diagnosis of cytomegalovirus status. In an earlier analysis, about 90% or about 30%: the productive usage of most TCR beta V segments. Roughly even sequencing depth across donors was the assumption behind the presence/absence analyses.

Comment on this clone: No antigen is known for it.

Each donor was healthy, and each was a bone marrow donor. The study ran its PCR with 60 Vbeta and 13 Jbeta primers. Sequencing was performed with immunoSEQ multiplex PCR; in TCRdb, only in-frame clones are kept and a portion is missing. The table includes 150,000 to 200,000 clones, around 82% detected once. The receptor's source is a woman in her thirties in good health and CMV-seropositive. Sequencing was done on a sample of PBMCs. This chain connects TRBV5-4 to TRBJ2-2, with D unclear. The CDR3 DNA reads TGTGCCAGCAGTTACAAAACCAACACCGGGGAGCTGTTTTTT. Translation: CASSYKTNTGELFF.